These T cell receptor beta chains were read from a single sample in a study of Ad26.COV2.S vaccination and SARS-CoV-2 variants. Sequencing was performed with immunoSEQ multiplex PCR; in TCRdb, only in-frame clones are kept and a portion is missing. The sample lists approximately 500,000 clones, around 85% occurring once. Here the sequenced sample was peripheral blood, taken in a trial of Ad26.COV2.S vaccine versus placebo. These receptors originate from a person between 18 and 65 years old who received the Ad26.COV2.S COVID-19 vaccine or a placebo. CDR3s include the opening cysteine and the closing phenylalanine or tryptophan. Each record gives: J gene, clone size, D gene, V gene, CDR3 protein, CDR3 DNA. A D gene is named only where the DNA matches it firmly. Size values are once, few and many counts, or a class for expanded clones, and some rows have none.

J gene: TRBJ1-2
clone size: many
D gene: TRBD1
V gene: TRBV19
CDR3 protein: CASSIRTGTANYGYTF
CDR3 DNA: TGTGCCAGTAGTATTCGGACAGGGACCGCTAACTATGGCTACACCTTC

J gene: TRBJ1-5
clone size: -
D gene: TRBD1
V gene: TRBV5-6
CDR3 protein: CASSFAGGGNQPQHF
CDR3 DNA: TGTGCCAGCAGCTTTGCAGGGGGCGGCAATCAGCCCCAGCATTTT

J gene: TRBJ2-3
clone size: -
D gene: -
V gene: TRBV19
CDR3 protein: CASSPGSGADTQYF
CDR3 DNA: TGTGCCAGTAGCCCGGGATCGGGCGCAGATACGCAGTATTTT

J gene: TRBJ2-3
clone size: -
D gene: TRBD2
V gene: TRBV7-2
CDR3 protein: CASSGLTSGSLADTQYF
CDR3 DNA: TGTGCCAGCAGCGGATTGACTAGCGGGAGTCTCGCAGATACGCAGTATTTT

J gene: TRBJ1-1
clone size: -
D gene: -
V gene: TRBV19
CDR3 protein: CASSISRAMNTEAFF
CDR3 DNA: TGTGCCAGTAGTATTTCACGGGCAATGAACACTGAAGCTTTCTTT

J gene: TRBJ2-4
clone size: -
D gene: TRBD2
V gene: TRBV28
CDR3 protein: CASSGGLAGVNIQYF
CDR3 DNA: TGTGCCAGCAGTGGCGGACTAGCGGGAGTTAACATTCAGTACTTC

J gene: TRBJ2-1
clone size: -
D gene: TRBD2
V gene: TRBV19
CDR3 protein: CASSIGGTSDNEQFF
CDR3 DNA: TGTGCCAGTAGTATTGGCGGGACTAGTGACAATGAGCAGTTCTTC

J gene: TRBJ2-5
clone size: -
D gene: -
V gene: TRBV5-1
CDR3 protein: CASSLADLETQYF
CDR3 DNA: TGCGCCAGCAGCTTGGCTGATCTGGAGACCCAGTACTTC

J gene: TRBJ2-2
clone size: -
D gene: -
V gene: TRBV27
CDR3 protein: CASSLGRGAGELFF
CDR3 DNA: TGTGCCAGCAGTTTAGGCAGGGGGGCCGGGGAGCTGTTTTTT

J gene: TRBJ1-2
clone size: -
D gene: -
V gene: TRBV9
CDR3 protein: CASSVSALRGVDYGYTF
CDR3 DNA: TGTGCCAGCAGCGTATCCGCACTGAGGGGGGTTGACTATGGCTACACCTTC

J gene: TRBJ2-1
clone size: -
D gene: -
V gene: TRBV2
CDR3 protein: CASISWDTNEQFF
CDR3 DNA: TGTGCCAGCATTAGCTGGGATACCAATGAGCAGTTCTTC